The 8 T cell receptor beta chains below all came from one sample that was sequenced in a study of human T cells and chemical hapten exposure. Time point: patch test 2, 6 weeks after DPC sensitization. Described treatment: therapeutic diphenylcyclopropenone sensitization with weekly scalp DPC. One entry per CDR3 protein, called by TCRdb with MiXCR from the RACE reads. In the table there are 100,000 or so distinct CDR3 sequences, about 9.3% of which are singletons. The sample in question was whole blood, obtained in connection with sensitization to the hapten diphenylcyclopropenone (DPC). These receptors originate from a woman aged 40 to 49 with alopecia areata. Some clones in this sample may be carry-over from other donors' samples.

The chain links TRBV12-3 or TRBV12-4 to TRBJ2-5; TRBD2 might be the D (5 bases). Between the trimmed V and J ends, which lost 5 bases and 9 bases, there was a span of 16 bases. The CDR3 runs to 13 residues. The CDR3 loop is CASSPYSLGAQYF. DNA of the CDR3: TGTGCCAGCAGTCCTTACAGCCTCGGGGCCCAGTACTTC.

A few counts support this clonotype. CDR3: CASRQGGEQYF. Here the CDR3 DNA reads TGTGCCAGTAGACAGGGCGGCGAGCAGTACTTC. The V and J genes are TRBV19 and TRBJ2-7; D may be TRBD1 (6 bases). The germline V gene encodes CDR1 LNHDA and CDR2 SQIVND (reference sequence). This CDR3 has 11 amino acids. V lost 6 bases and J 6 bases, leaving 9 bases between the germline ends.

This clonotype occurred many times. J is TRBJ2-7 and V is TRBV20-1; D remains unclear. CDR1 and CDR2 from the germline V gene are DFQATT and SNEGSKA (reference sequence). V was pared by 6 bases and J by 6 bases, with 9 bases between. The CDR3 length is 10 residues. CDR3 sequence (DNA): TGCAGTGCCGGCCGCTCCGAGCAGTACTTC. It translates to CSAGRSEQYF.

This clonotype was counted many times. The chain has TRBV18 and TRBJ2-1; the D gene could be TRBD1 or TRBD2 (5 bases each). The V gene's germline CDR1 is KGHSH and CDR2 LQKENI. The CDR3 contains 14 residues. The ends were cut back, 3 bases at V and 2 bases at J, with 8 bases in the middle. For the CDR3, the DNA is TGTGCCAGCTCACCTGGGACGGCCTACAATGAGCAGTTCTTC. The encoded protein is CASSPGTAYNEQFF. Full variable domain (outside the CDR3, taken from reference TRBV18 and TRBJ2-1): NAGVMQNPRHLVRRRGQEARLRCSPMKGHSHVYWYRQLPEEGLKFMVYLQKENIIDESGMPKERFSAEFPKEGPSILRIQQVVRGDSAAYFCASSPGTAYNEQFFGPGTRLTVL.

The chain is built from TRBV3-1 and TRBJ2-5; D is perhaps TRBD1 (6 bases). The CDR3 runs to 15 residues. Trimming took 5 bases from V and 2 from J, leaving 15 bases between them. Germline CDR1 LGHDT, CDR2 YNNKEL (reference sequence). The CDR3 region is CASSESQGPQETQYF. The CDR3 nucleotides are TGTGCCAGCAGCGAATCGCAGGGGCCTCAAGAGACCCAGTACTTC.

V and J are TRBV29-1 and TRBJ1-2; the D gene is possibly TRBD1 (6 bases). V lost 2 bases, J lost 4 bases, and 14 bases lay in between. CDR1 and CDR2 from the germline V gene are SQVTM and ANQGSEA. CDR3 length: 14 residues. CDR3 bases: TGCAGCGTTGAAAACAGGGAAGGATCCTATGGCTACACCTTC. This gives the protein CSVENREGSYGYTF. Filled out from reference TRBV29-1 and TRBJ1-2, the complete variable domain reads SAVISQKPSRDICQRGTSLTIQCQVDSQVTMMFWYRQQPGQSLTLIATANQGSEATYESGFVIDKFPISRPNLTFSTLTVSNMSPEDSSIYLCSVENREGSYGYTFGSGTRLTVV.

A few counts support this clonotype. This sequence joins TRBV7-3 and TRBJ2-1; TRBD1 matches at 11 bases. This CDR3 has 17 amino acids. CDR1 is SGHTA and CDR2 is FQGTGA in the germline V gene. V shed 5 bases, J shed 5 bases, and the junction held 11 bases outside the gene matches. The CDR3 loop reads CASSLAPGQGGNNEQFF. The CDR3 DNA is TGTGCCAGCAGCCTCGCCCCGGGACAGGGGGGAAACAATGAGCAGTTCTTC.

This clonotype was recorded at least ten times. The rearrangement uses TRBV6-5 and TRBJ2-4; 9 nucleotides match TRBD1. The V and J ends lost 2 bases and 2 bases, in that order; junction bases with no gene match: 4. Germline lookup yields CDR1 MNHEY and CDR2 SVGAGI. The CDR3 loop spans 16 amino acids. The CDR3 nucleotides are TGTGCCAGCAGTTACCGGACAGGGGTTCCCAAAAACATTCAGTACTTC. Translation gives CASSYRTGVPKNIQYF.